These T cell receptor beta chains were read from a single sample in a study of HIV-infected children after antiretroviral therapy interruption. A single record per CDR3 protein comes from TCRdb applying MiXCR to the 3' RACE reads. The sample records more than 12,000 distinct CDR3 sequences, about 3.4% being singletons. Specimen: CD45RO+ CD8+ T cells from PBMCs, pooled from several time points, collected from a donor given antiretroviral therapy, either interrupted or continuous. These receptors all come from a pool of human donors with HIV. The CDR3 runs from the conserved cysteine through the conserved F or W. The D gene is left open where the match is weak. A clone size is listed for some rows: how often the clone was seen (once, few, many), or a class if it is expanded.

D	V	J	size	CDR3	DNA
.	TRBV14	TRBJ2-1	.	CASSWRGGHYEQFF	TGTGCCAGCTCCTGGAGGGGGGGCCATTATGAGCAGTTCTTC
.	TRBV28	TRBJ2-3	.	CASSLRGTADTQYF	TGTGCCAGCAGTTTAAGAGGGACGGCAGATACGCAGTATTTT
.	TRBV11-3	TRBJ2-4	many	CASTLSLARLTKNIQYF	TGTGCCAGCACCTTAAGTCTTGCCCGACTAACCAAAAACATTCAGTACTTC
TRBD1	TRBV3-1	TRBJ2-4	many	CASSQGTGGEVDIQYF	TGTGCCAGCAGCCAGGGGACAGGGGGCGAGGTGGACATTCAGTACTTC
.	TRBV6-1	TRBJ2-1	many	CASSEVEGGNEQFF	TGTGCCAGCAGTGAAGTGGAGGGCGGCAATGAGCAGTTCTTC
.	TRBV27	TRBJ1-5	few	CASSLSRGTGEHQLQHF	TGTGCCAGCAGTTTATCGCGGGGGACGGGGGAGCATCAGCTCCAGCATTTT
.	TRBV12-3/TRBV12-4	TRBJ2-5	many	CASGFLGETQYF	TGTGCCAGCGGCTTTCTGGGGGAGACCCAGTACTTC
.	TRBV6-2/TRBV6-3	TRBJ2-2	many	CASSHTLGENTGELFF	TGTGCCAGCAGTCACACCTTAGGGGAGAACACCGGGGAGCTGTTTTTT
.	TRBV30	TRBJ2-2	many	CAWSGTPRDGELFF	TGTGCCTGGAGTGGGACACCCCGGGACGGGGAGCTGTTTTTT
.	TRBV27	TRBJ2-3	many	CASSFRTFYTQYF	TGTGCCAGCAGCTTCCGGACATTTTATACGCAGTATTTT
.	TRBV12-3/TRBV12-4	TRBJ2-1	many	CASSFGPGAGEQFF	TGTGCCAGCAGTTTTGGCCCGGGGGCTGGTGAGCAGTTCTTC
.	TRBV7-8	TRBJ1-2	.	CASSFPSSLQSSPHGYTF	TGTGCCAGCAGCTTCCCCTCCTCGCTCCAGTCAAGCCCCCATGGCTACACCTTC
.	TRBV7-9	TRBJ2-7	many	CASSSQNPEQYF	TGTGCCAGCAGCTCCCAAAACCCCGAGCAGTACTTC
TRBD1	TRBV12-3/TRBV12-4	TRBJ2-4	many	CASSFYTGATAAKNIQYF	TGTGCCAGCAGTTTTTACACAGGGGCTACGGCCGCCAAAAACATTCAGTACTTC
TRBD2	TRBV20-1	TRBJ2-5	many	CSARALSGGDQETQYF	TGCAGTGCTAGAGCCCTTAGCGGGGGGGATCAAGAGACCCAGTACTTC
.	TRBV7-2	TRBJ1-2	many	CASSLITSCRCQAGHYGYTF	TGTGCCAGCAGCTTAATCACGAGTTGTCGGTGTCAGGCGGGACACTATGGCTACACCTTC
TRBD1	TRBV5-6	TRBJ2-2	many	CASSSWTGSTGELFF	TGTGCCAGCAGCTCCTGGACAGGGTCCACCGGGGAGCTGTTTTTT